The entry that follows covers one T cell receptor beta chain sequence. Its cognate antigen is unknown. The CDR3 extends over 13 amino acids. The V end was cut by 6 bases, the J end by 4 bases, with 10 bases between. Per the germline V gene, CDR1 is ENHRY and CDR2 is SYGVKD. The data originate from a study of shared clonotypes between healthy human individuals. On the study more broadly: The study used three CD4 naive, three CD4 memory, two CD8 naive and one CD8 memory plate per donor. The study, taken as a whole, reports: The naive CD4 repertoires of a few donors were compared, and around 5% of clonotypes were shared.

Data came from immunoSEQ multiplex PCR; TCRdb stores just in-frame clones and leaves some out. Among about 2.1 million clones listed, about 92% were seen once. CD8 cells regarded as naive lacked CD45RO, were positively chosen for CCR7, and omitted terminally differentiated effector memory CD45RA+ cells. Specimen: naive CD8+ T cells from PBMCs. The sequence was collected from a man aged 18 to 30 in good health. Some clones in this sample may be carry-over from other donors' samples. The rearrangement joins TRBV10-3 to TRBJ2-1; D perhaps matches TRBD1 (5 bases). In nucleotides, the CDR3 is TGTGCCATCAGGCAGGACAATTACAATGAGCAGTTCTTC. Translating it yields CAIRQDNYNEQFF.